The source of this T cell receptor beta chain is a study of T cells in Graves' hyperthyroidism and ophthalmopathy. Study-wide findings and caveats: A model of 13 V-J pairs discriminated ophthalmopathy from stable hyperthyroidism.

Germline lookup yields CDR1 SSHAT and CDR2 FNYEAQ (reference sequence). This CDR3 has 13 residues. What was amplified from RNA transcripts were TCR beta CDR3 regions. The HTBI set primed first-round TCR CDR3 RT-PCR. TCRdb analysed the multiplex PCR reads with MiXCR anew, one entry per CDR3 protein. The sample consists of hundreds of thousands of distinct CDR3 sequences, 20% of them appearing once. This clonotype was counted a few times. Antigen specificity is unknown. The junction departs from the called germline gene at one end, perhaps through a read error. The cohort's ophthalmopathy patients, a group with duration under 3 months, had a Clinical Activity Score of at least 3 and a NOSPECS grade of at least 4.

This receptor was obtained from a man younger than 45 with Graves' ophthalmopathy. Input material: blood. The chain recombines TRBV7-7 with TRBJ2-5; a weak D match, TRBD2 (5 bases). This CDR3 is CASSTEGGETQYF. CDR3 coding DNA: TGTGCTAGCAGCACTGAGGGTGGGGAGACCCAGTACTTC.